These T cell receptor beta chains were read from a single sample in a study of T cell clones after liver transplantation. Using immunoSEQ multiplex PCR, the repertoire was profiled, and TCRdb retains in-frame clones only, with some absent. Counted here are 70,000 or so clones, around nine tenths occurring once; the ten biggest clones make up less than 3.5%. Sequenced material: CD4+ T cells from blood, taken before liver transplant. These receptor sequences come from a human donor who received a liver transplant. Each CDR3 is given with its conserved first and last residue. The D gene is left open where the match is weak. Clone size is not always given. Where it is, it says once, few, many or a class for expanded clones.

>few|.|TRBV11-2|TRBJ2-1
TGTGCCAGCAGCTTAGGAGCGGGGACAGTCAATGAGCAGTTCTTC
CASSLGAGTVNEQFF
>.|TRBD2|TRBV7-8|TRBJ2-1
TGTGCCAGCAGCTTAAGGGGACTAGCGGAGAGCTCCTACAATGAGCAGTTCTTC
CASSLRGLAESSYNEQFF
>.|TRBD1|TRBV6-5|TRBJ2-3
TGTGCCAGCACCCGGGACAGGTCGAGAGATACGCAGTATTTT
CASTRDRSRDTQYF
>.|.|TRBV7-9|TRBJ2-1
TGTGCCAGCAGCCCGACAGTTAATGGTGAGCAGTTCTTC
CASSPTVNGEQFF
>.|.|TRBV5-1|TRBJ2-5
TGCGCCAGCAGCGAGCTCCAAGAGACCCAGTACTTC
CASSELQETQYF
>.|.|TRBV2|TRBJ2-2
TGTGCCAGCAGGATACTCAGTGTCACCGGGGAGCTGTTTTTT
CASRILSVTGELFF
>once|.|TRBV5-1|TRBJ1-1
TGCGCCAGCAGCCGCCAGGGGCAGAACACTGAAGCTTTCTTT
CASSRQGQNTEAFF
>.|.|TRBV28|TRBJ2-1
TGTGCCAGCAGTTTAGGACTAACCAATGAGCAGTTCTTC
CASSLGLTNEQFF
>.|.|TRBV5-1|TRBJ2-2
TGCGCCAGCAGCCGGAGCACCGGGGAGCTGTTTTTT
CASSRSTGELFF
>.|TRBD1|TRBV28|TRBJ2-3
TGTGCCAGCAGCTCTACAGGGGTCGGCCGCACAGATACGCAGTATTTT
CASSSTGVGRTDTQYF
>.|.|TRBV7-2|TRBJ2-1
TGTGCCAGCAGCTTAGGTAGCGGAGTGTACAATGAGCAGTTCTTC
CASSLGSGVYNEQFF
>once|.|TRBV11-3|TRBJ2-7
TGTGCCAGCAGCTCACGGGCCACCGAATACGAGCAGTACTTC
CASSSRATEYEQYF
>.|.|TRBV13|TRBJ2-1
TGTGCCAGCAGCCTATGGGGTGGGGCAGAAAAGAGGGATGAGCAGTTCTTC
CASSLWGGAEKRDEQFF
>.|.|TRBV7-3|TRBJ2-1
TGTGCCAGCAGCTTAAGGCACAGGGACGGGGAGCAGTTCTTC
CASSLRHRDGEQFF
>.|.|TRBV7-6|TRBJ2-5
TGTGCCAGCAGCTTGGCAGGCCGAGGGTTACAAGAGACCCAGTACTTC
CASSLAGRGLQETQYF
>once|.|TRBV2|TRBJ1-2
TGTGCCAGCATTCTGGAACGGAGTCTCTATGGCTACACCTTC
CASILERSLYGYTF
>.|.|TRBV4-1|TRBJ2-5
TGCGCCAGCAGCCAAGATTTAGGGGTGGAGACCCAGTACTTC
CASSQDLGVETQYF
>.|.|TRBV29-1|TRBJ1-5
TGCAGCGTCCGTACAGGGCGGGGTCAGCCCCAGCATTTT
CSVRTGRGQPQHF
>.|.|TRBV4-2|TRBJ2-1
TGTGCCAGCAGCCAGAGAGTCGGCTTGAGTGAGCAGTTCTTC
CASSQRVGLSEQFF
>.|.|TRBV5-1|TRBJ1-2
TGCGCCAGCAGCCAGCAACAGGGATCTAACTATGGCTACACCTTC
CASSQQQGSNYGYTF
>.|.|TRBV6-5|TRBJ2-7
TGTGCCAGCCGCCCTCCAGGGCCCCTTACCTACGAGCAGTACTTC
CASRPPGPLTYEQYF
>.|.|TRBV5-8|TRBJ1-1
TGTGCCAGCAGCTTGGGAACCGGGGGGACTGAAGCTTTCTTT
CASSLGTGGTEAFF
>once|.|TRBV19|TRBJ2-1
TGTGCCAGTACCAACTGGGACTCTAATGATGAGCAGTTCTTC
CASTNWDSNDEQFF
>.|TRBD1|TRBV6-5|TRBJ1-1
TGTGCCAGCAGTGACAGGACAGGGAAAGCTTTCTTT
CASSDRTGKAFF
>once|TRBD2|TRBV7-9|TRBJ2-1
TGTGCCAGCAGCTTAATTTCAGCCGGGCTAGCGGGGTACAATGAGCAGTTCTTC
CASSLISAGLAGYNEQFF
>few|.|TRBV7-9|TRBJ2-5
TGTGCCAGCAGCCCGACGGGTGGGGGTCAAGAGACCCAGTACTTC
CASSPTGGGQETQYF
>.|.|TRBV4-3|TRBJ1-4
TGCGCCAGCAGCCAAGATGGCTCGGGGGGTATGAGGGAACTGTTTTTT
CASSQDGSGGMRELFF
>.|.|TRBV28|TRBJ2-6
TGTGCCAGCAGTCTAGTTGGCGGGATCGGCTCTGGGGCCAACGTCCTGACTTTC
CASSLVGGIGSGANVLTF
>.|.|TRBV18|TRBJ2-7
TGTGCCAGCTCACCTACCGGGCTGCTCTACGAGCAGTACTTC
CASSPTGLLYEQYF
>.|TRBD2|TRBV5-1|TRBJ2-7
TGCGCCAGCAGCATCACTAGCGGAAGCTCCTACGAGCAGTACTTC
CASSITSGSSYEQYF
>.|.|TRBV7-9|TRBJ1-2
TGTGCCAGCAGCTCTCAGGATACCTATGGCTACACCTTC
CASSSQDTYGYTF
>.|.|TRBV12-5|TRBJ2-7
TGTGCTAGTGGTCCGGCGGGATTAGTTGTCGACGAGCAGTACTTC
CASGPAGLVVDEQYF
>.|.|TRBV2|TRBJ1-2
TGTGCCAGCAAGACAGGATTAAACTATGGCTACACCTTC
CASKTGLNYGYTF
>.|.|TRBV7-2|TRBJ1-5
TGTGCCAGCAGCCAGGGCGGGAGGACCCCCCAGCATTTT
CASSQGGRTPQHF
>.|.|TRBV18|TRBJ2-7
TGTGCCAGCTCCCCCCAGCGGACAACTACCTACGAGCAGTACTTC
CASSPQRTTTYEQYF
>.|.|TRBV6-1|TRBJ2-7
TGTGCCAGCAGTGAAGCGCGGTCGGGAATAGCGCGGCAGTACTTC
CASSEARSGIARQYF
>.|.|TRBV2|TRBJ2-3
TGTGCCAGCAGCTCGGTGAGGGCGAGGTCAGATACGCAGTATTTT
CASSSVRARSDTQYF
>.|.|TRBV6-1|TRBJ2-4
TGTGCCAGCAGTGAAATAGGCCTAGCCAAAAACATTCAGTACTTC
CASSEIGLAKNIQYF
>.|.|TRBV10-3|TRBJ2-6
TGTGCCATCAGCGGAGGTACCTCTGGGGCCAACGTCCTGACTTTC
CAISGGTSGANVLTF
>.|TRBD2|TRBV4-3|TRBJ2-5
TGCGCCAGCAGCCAAGACTATTTGGGGACTAGCGGGAGGCGGGAGACCCAGTACTTC
CASSQDYLGTSGRRETQYF
>.|.|TRBV28|TRBJ1-1
TGTGCCAGCAGTTTGGGGGCCAGTCAAACTGAAGCTTTCTTT
CASSLGASQTEAFF
>once|TRBD1|TRBV6-5|TRBJ2-5
TGTGCCAGCAGTTATCTGACAGGGCAAGAGACCCAGTACTTC
CASSYLTGQETQYF
>few|.|TRBV7-7|TRBJ2-1
TGTGCCAGCAGCTCCTTGCAGGACTACAATGAGCAGTTCTTC
CASSSLQDYNEQFF
>.|TRBD2|TRBV10-2|TRBJ2-7
TGCGCCAGCAGTGAGTCCCTAGCGGGAGTGGGGGAGCAGTACTTC
CASSESLAGVGEQYF
>.|.|TRBV5-4|TRBJ1-2
TGTGCCAGCAGCTTGGGCGGCAGAAACTATGGCTACACCTTC
CASSLGGRNYGYTF
>.|.|TRBV7-9|TRBJ1-2
TGTGCCAGCAGCTCCCGGACGGGGGGAGGCTACACCTTC
CASSSRTGGGYTF
>.|.|TRBV7-3|TRBJ2-5
TGTGCCAGCAGCCTGTACAACCAAGAGACCCAGTACTTC
CASSLYNQETQYF